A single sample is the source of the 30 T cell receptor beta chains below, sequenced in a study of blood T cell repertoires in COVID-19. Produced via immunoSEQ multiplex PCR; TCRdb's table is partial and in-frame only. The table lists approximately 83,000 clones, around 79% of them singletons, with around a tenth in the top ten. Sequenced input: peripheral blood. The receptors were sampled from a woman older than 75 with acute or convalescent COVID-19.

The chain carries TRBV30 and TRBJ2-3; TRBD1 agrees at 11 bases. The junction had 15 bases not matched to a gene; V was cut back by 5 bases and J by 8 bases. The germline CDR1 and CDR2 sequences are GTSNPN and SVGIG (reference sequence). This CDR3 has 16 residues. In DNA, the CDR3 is TGTGCCTGGGGGGCCTTCAGGACAGGGGGCTACGGTACGCAGTATTTT. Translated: CAWGAFRTGGYGTQYF.

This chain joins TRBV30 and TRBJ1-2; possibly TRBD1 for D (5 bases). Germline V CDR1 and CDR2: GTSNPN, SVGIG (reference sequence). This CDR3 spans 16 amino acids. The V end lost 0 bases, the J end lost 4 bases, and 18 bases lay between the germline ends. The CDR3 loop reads CAWSVGGTEALYGYTF. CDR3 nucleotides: TGTGCCTGGAGTGTAGGCGGGACGGAGGCCCTCTATGGCTACACCTTC.

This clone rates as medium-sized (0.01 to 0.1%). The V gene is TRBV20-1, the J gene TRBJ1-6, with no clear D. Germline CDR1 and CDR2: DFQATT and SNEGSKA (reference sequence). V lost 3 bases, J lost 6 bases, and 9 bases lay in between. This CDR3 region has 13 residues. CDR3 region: CSASLQPNSPLHF. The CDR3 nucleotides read TGCAGTGCTAGTTTACAACCTAATTCACCCCTCCACTTT.

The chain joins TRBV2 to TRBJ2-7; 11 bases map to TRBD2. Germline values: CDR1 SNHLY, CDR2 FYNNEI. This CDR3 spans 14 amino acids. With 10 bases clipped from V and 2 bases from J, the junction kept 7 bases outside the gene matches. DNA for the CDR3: TGTGCCACTAAGACTAGCGGGGTCCCCTACGAGCAGTACTTC. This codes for CATKTSGVPYEQYF.

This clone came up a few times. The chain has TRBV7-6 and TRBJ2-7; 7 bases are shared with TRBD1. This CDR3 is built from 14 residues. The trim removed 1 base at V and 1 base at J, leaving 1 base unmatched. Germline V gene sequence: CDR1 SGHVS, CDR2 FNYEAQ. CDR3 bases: TGTGCCAGCAGCTTAGAGGGACAGTCCTACGAGCAGTACTTC. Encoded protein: CASSLEGQSYEQYF. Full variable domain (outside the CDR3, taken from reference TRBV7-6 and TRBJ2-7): GAGVSQSPRYKVTKRGQDVALRCDPISGHVSLYWYRQALGQGPEFLTYFNYEAQQDKSGLPNDRFSAERPEGSISTLTIQRTEQRDSAMYRCASSLEGQSYEQYFGPGTRLTVT.

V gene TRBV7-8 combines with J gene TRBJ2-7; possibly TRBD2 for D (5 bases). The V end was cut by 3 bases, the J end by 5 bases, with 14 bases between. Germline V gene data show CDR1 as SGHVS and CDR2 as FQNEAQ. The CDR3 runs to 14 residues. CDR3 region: CASSFGPGRDEQYF. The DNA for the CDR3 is TGTGCCAGCAGCTTCGGACCGGGAAGGGACGAGCAGTACTTC.

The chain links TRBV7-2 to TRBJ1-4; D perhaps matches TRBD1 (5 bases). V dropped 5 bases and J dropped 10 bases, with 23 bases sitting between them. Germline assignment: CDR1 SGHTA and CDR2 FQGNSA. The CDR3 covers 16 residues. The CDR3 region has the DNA TGTGCCAGCAGCAAAGAGAGGCTCGGGCAGGGAGGAAAACTGTTTTTT. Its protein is CASSKERLGQGGKLFF. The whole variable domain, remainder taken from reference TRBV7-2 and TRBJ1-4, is GAGVSQSPSNKVTEKGKDVELRCDPISGHTALYWYRQSLGQGLEFLIYFQGNSAPDKSGLPSDRFSAERTGGSVSTLTIQRTQQEDSAVYLCASSKERLGQGGKLFFGSGTQLSVL.

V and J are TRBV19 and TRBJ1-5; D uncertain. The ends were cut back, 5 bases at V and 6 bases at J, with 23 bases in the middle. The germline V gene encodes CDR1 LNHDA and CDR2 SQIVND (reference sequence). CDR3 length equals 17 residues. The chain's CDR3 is CASSRVGHRNSGQPQHF. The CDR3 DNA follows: TGTGCCAGTAGTCGAGTCGGTCATAGGAATTCGGGTCAGCCCCAGCATTTT.

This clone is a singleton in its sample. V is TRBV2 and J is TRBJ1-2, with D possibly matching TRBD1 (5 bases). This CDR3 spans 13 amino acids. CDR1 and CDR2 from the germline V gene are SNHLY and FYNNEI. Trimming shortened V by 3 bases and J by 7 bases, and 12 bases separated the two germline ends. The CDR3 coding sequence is TGTGCCAGCAGTGATAGGAGGGGAGCTGGCTACACCTTC. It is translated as CASSDRRGAGYTF.

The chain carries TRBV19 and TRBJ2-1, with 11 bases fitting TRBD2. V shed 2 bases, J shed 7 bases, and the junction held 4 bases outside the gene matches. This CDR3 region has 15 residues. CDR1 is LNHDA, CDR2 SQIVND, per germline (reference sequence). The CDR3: CASSITSGSGNEQFF. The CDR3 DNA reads TGTGCCAGTAGTATAACTAGCGGGAGTGGAAATGAGCAGTTCTTC.

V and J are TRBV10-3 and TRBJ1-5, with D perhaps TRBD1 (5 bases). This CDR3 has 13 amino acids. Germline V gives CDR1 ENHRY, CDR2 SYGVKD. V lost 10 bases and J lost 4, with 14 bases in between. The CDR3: CATLDSLNQPQHF. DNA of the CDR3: TGTGCCACCTTAGACAGTCTAAATCAGCCCCAGCATTTT.

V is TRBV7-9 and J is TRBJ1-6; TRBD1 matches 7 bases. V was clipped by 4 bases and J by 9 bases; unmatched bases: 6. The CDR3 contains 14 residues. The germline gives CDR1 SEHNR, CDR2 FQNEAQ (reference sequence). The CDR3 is CASSSTGDGSPLHF. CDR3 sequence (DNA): TGTGCCAGCAGCTCAACAGGGGATGGTTCACCCCTCCACTTT.

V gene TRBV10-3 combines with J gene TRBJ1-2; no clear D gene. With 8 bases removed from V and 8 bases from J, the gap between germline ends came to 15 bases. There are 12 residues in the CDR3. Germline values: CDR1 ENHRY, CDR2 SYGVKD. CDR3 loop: CAISRSEEGYTF. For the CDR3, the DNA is TGTGCCATCTCTAGGTCAGAAGAAGGCTACACCTTC.

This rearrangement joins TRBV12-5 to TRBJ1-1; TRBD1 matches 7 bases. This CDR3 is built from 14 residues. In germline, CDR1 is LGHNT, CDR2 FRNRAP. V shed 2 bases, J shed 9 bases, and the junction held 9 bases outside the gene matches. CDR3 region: CASGLSTGERKAFF. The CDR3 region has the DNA TGTGCTAGTGGTTTGTCAACAGGGGAAAGAAAAGCTTTCTTT. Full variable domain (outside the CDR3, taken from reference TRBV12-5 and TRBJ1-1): DARVTQTPRHKVTEMGQEVTMRCQPILGHNTVFWYRQTMMQGLELLAYFRNRAPLDDSGMPKDRFSAEMPDATLATLKIQPSEPRDSAVYFCASGLSTGERKAFFGQGTRLTVV.

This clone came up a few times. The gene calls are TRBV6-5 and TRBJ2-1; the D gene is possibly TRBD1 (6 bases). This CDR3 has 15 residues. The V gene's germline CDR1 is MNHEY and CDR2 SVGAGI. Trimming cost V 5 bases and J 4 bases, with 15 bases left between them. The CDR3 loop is CASSRDTPTYNEQFF. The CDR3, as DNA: TGTGCCAGCAGTAGGGACACCCCCACATACAATGAGCAGTTCTTC.

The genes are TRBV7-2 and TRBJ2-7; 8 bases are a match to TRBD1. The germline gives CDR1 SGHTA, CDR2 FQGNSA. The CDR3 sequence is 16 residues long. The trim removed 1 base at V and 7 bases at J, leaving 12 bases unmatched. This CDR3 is CASSLGHGTGPGEQYF. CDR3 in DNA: TGTGCCAGCAGCTTAGGTCACGGGACAGGTCCCGGGGAGCAGTACTTC.

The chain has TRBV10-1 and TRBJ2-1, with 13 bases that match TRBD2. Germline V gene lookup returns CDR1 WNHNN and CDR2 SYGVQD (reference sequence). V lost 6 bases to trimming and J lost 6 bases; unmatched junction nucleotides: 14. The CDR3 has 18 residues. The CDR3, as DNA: TGCGCCAGCAGGACTAGCGGGAGGCCCTACCCTCCTTTCAATGAGCAGTTCTTC. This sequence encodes CASRTSGRPYPPFNEQFF.

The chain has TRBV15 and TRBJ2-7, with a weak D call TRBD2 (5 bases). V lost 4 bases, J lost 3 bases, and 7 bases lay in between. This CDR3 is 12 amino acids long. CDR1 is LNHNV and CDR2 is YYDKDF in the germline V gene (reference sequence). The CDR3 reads CATSMSGYEQYF. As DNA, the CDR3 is TGTGCCACCAGCATGAGCGGCTACGAGCAGTACTTC.

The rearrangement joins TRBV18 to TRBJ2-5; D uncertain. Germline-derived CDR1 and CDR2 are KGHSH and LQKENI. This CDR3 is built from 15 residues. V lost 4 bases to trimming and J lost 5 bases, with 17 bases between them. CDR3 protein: CASSLSRNAIETQYF. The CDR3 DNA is TGTGCCAGCTCACTGTCGCGAAACGCAATCGAGACCCAGTACTTC.

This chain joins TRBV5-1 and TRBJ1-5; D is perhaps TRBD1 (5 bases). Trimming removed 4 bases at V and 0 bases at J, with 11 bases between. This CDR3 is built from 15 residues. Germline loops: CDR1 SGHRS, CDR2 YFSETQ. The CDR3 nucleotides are TGCGCCAGCAGCCCAGGGACTTTTAGCAATCAGCCCCAGCATTTT. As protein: CASSPGTFSNQPQHF.

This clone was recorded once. CDR3 DNA: TGTGCCACCAGTGATTTGCAAAACAGTCAAGAGACCCAGTACTTC. Protein sequence: CATSDLQNSQETQYF. The chain carries TRBV24-1 and TRBJ2-5; D unresolved. The CDR3 is 15 amino acids. V was pared by 0 bases and J by 2 bases, with 9 bases between. Germline V lookup: CDR1 KGHDR, CDR2 SFDVKD.

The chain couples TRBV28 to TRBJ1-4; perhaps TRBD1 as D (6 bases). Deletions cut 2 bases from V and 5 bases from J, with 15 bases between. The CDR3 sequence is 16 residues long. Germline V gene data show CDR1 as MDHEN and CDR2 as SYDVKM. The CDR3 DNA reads TGTGCCAGCAGTTTAGTTCCGGGACACTGGAATGAAAAACTGTTTTTT. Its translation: CASSLVPGHWNEKLFF.

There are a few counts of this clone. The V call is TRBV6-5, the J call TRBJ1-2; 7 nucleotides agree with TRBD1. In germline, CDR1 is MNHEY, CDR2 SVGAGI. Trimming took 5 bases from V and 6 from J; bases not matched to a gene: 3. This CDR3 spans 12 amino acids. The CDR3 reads CASSRQGDGYTF. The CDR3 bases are TGTGCCAGCAGTAGACAGGGCGATGGCTACACCTTC.

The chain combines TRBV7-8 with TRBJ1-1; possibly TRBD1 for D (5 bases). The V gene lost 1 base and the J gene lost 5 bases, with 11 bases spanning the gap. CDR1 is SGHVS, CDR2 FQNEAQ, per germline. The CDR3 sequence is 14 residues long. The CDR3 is CASSLGAGGTEAFF. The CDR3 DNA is TGTGCCAGCAGCTTAGGGGCGGGGGGGACTGAAGCTTTCTTT.

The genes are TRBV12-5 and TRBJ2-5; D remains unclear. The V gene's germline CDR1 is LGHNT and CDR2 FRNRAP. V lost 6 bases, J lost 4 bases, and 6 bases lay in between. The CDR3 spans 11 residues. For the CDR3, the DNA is TGTGCTAGTGGCCTCCGAGAGACCCAGTACTTC. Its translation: CASGLRETQYF.

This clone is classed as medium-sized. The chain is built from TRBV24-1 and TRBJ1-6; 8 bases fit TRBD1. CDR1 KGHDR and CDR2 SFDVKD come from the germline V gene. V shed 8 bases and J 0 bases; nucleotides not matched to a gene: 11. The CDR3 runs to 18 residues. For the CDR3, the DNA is TGTGCCACCACTCGACAGGGGAGGCTTTGCTCCTATAATTCACCCCTCCACTTT. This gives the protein CATTRQGRLCSYNSPLHF.

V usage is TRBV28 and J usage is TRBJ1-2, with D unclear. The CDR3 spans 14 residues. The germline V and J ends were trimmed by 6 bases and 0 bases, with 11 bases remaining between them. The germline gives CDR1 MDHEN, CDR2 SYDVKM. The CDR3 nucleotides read TGTGCCAGCAGAGAAAGTGGAGCTAACTATGGCTACACCTTC. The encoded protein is CASRESGANYGYTF.

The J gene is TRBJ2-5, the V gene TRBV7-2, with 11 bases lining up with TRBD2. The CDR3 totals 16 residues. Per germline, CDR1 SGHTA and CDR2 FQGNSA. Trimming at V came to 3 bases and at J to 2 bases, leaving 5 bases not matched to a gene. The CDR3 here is CASSLAGTSGQETQYF. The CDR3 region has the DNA TGTGCCAGCAGCTTGGCTGGGACTAGCGGACAAGAGACCCAGTACTTC.

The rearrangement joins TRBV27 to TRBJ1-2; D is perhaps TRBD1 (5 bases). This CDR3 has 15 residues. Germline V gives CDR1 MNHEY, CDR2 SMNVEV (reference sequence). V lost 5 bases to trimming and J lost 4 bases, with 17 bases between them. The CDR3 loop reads CASSPGGTGRYGYTF. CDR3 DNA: TGTGCCAGCAGTCCCGGAGGGACGGGACGCTATGGCTACACCTTC.

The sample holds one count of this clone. The CDR3 sequence is CASSPGGRRNEQYF. The CDR3 DNA sequence: TGTGCCAGCAGTCCGGGGGGGCGACGAAACGAGCAGTACTTC. The chain combines TRBV27 with TRBJ2-7, with TRBD2 identical over 8 bases. V lost 5 bases and J lost 5; bases outside the gene matches: 8. The CDR3 covers 14 residues. Germline values: CDR1 MNHEY, CDR2 SMNVEV (reference sequence).